The 4 T cell receptor beta chains below come from one sample, sequenced in a study of T cells in Graves' hyperthyroidism and ophthalmopathy. Using RNA transcripts as the source, TCR beta CDR3 regions were amplified. Initially, a first-round RT-PCR of the TCR CDR3 employed the HTBI primer set. TCRdb re-analysed the multiplex PCR reads in MiXCR, keeping a single row per CDR3 protein. This sample yields a few hundred thousand distinct CDR3 sequences, of which about 15% are seen a single time; 32% belongs to the top ten. The sequencing input was blood. Every receptor here comes from a woman between 25 and 40 years old with Graves' hyperthyroidism.

This clonotype was counted between two and nine times. The chain combines TRBV28 with TRBJ1-6; D is possibly TRBD1 (5 bases). The V gene's germline CDR1 is MDHEN and CDR2 SYDVKM. Trimming removed 6 bases from V and 0 bases from J, with 12 bases in between. The length of the CDR3 is 16 residues. The CDR3 region is CASRQWGSSYNSPLHF. The CDR3 nucleotides read TGTGCCAGCAGACAATGGGGGAGCTCCTATAATTCACCCCTCCACTTT.

This clonotype showed up just a few times. This sequence joins TRBV24-1 and TRBJ1-5; maybe TRBD1 (5 bases). V gave up 4 bases and J gave up 10 bases, with 19 bases separating them. The CDR3 runs 15 residues. The germline V gene has CDR1 KGHDR and CDR2 SFDVKD. CDR3 loop: CATSDSGRGGLPQHF. The CDR3 DNA reads as TGTGCCACCAGTGACTCCGGGAGGGGTGGTTTACCCCAGCATTTT.

This clonotype occurred many times. The chain has TRBV2 and TRBJ2-7; 9 bases align to TRBD1. Trimming at V came to 2 bases and at J to 4 bases, leaving 6 bases not matched to a gene. The CDR3 is 15 residues long. Per germline, CDR1 SNHLY and CDR2 FYNNEI. Here the CDR3 reads CASSEPRTGVYEQYF. The CDR3 DNA reads TGTGCCAGCAGTGAACCTCGGACAGGGGTTTACGAGCAGTACTTC.

This clonotype was found many times. The DNA of the CDR3 is TGTGCCAGCAGTTGGGGACTAGCGGAAAAATACGAGCAGTACTTC. This codes for CASSWGLAEKYEQYF. The chain uses TRBV28 and TRBJ2-7; TRBD2 aligns across 11 bases. V was pared by 4 bases and J by 4 bases, with 6 bases of the junction left unmatched. Germline CDR1 reads MDHEN; CDR2 reads SYDVKM. CDR3 size: 15 residues.